A selection of T cell receptor beta chains follows, all from one sample in a study of identical twins. TCRdb called the 5' RACE reads again in MiXCR, with one record for every CDR3 protein. In the table there are roughly 750,000 distinct CDR3 sequences, 21% of which are singletons. These same records also appear under a second study, on T cells expressing NK-cell markers.

The sample taken for sequencing was PBMCs. The receptors were sampled from a woman under 30 in good health. CDR3s include the opening cysteine and the closing phenylalanine or tryptophan. D genes are given only for firm matches.

CASRAAVWEEQFF	NA	TRBV6-6	TRBJ2-1
CSARLGVGNEQYF	NA	TRBV20-1	TRBJ2-7
CASSSSPHEQYF	NA	TRBV5-6	TRBJ2-7
CASSLAGHGELFF	NA	TRBV12-3/TRBV12-4	TRBJ2-2
CASTTPDRGSNEQFF	TRBD1	TRBV2	TRBJ2-1
CSARDRMSSGANVLTF	NA	TRBV20-1	TRBJ2-6
CASLERGTPSYEQYF	TRBD2	TRBV2	TRBJ2-7
CASGRQGLEAFF	TRBD1	TRBV6-6	TRBJ1-1
CASSESGLNPDTQYF	NA	TRBV6-1	TRBJ2-3
CSAASGTEAFF	NA	TRBV20-1	TRBJ1-1
CAIRRDNNEQYF	NA	TRBV10-3	TRBJ2-7
CASSYRGGVSYGYTF	NA	TRBV6-5	TRBJ1-2
CASSQIAPDRLFSYEQYF	NA	TRBV4-1	TRBJ2-7
CASSQKQGSGEQYF	NA	TRBV4-3	TRBJ2-7
CSAGPREVGGYTF	NA	TRBV29-1	TRBJ1-2
CASSDTGLAKHEQYF	TRBD2	TRBV11-2	TRBJ2-7
CASSLSGRPHNEQFF	TRBD2	TRBV6-1	TRBJ2-1
CASQDRVEETQYF	TRBD1	TRBV28	TRBJ2-5
CASSFRRYGYTF	NA	TRBV12-3/TRBV12-4	TRBJ1-2
CSVEGDRGGLDGYTF	TRBD1	TRBV29-1	TRBJ1-2
CASSRTSGGKETQYF	TRBD2	TRBV6-1	TRBJ2-5
CSVEGDSYYGYTF	NA	TRBV29-1	TRBJ1-2
CASSHNPGQGDFSTDTQYF	TRBD1	TRBV3-1	TRBJ2-3
CASSYPSISYEQYF	NA	TRBV7-9	TRBJ2-7
CATRVESYNEQFF	NA	TRBV10-3	TRBJ2-1
CASLIQGGRNTEAFF	TRBD1	TRBV6-1	TRBJ1-1